One sample yielded the 15 T cell receptor beta chains listed below, sequenced in a study of blood T cell repertoires in COVID-19. The method was immunoSEQ multiplex PCR; TCRdb's version includes in-frame clones alone and lacks a portion of them. The sample contains nearly 400,000 clones, roughly 86% of which appear only once. What was sequenced was PBMCs or T cells enriched from blood (not recorded which). The receptors stem from a woman in her 30s who had recovered from COVID-19.

This rearrangement joins TRBV24-1 to TRBJ2-3; TRBD2 might be the D (6 bases). CDR1 and CDR2 (germline): KGHDR, SFDVKD. Trimming pared 4 bases from V and 3 bases from J, leaving 25 bases between. The CDR3 covers 19 residues. The chain's CDR3 is CATSEPRGALAGGTDTQYF. The CDR3 DNA is TGTGCCACCAGTGAGCCTCGAGGGGCTCTAGCCGGAGGGACAGATACGCAGTATTTT.

The J gene is TRBJ1-6, the V gene TRBV13; D not resolved. Per the germline V gene, CDR1 is PRHDT and CDR2 is FYEKMQ (reference sequence). This CDR3 has 16 amino acids. The V end was cut by 7 bases, the J end by 0 bases, with 13 bases between. The CDR3 region has the DNA TGTGCCAGCACCTCTACCACGAGCTCCTATAATTCACCCCTCCACTTT. Translation gives CASTSTTSSYNSPLHF.

The chain employs TRBV30 and TRBJ2-3, with a weak D call TRBD2 (6 bases). Trimming pared 4 bases from V and 1 base from J, leaving 15 bases between. CDR3 length equals 15 residues. CDR1 is GTSNPN and CDR2 is SVGIG in the germline V gene (reference sequence). Written as DNA, the CDR3 is TGTGCCTGGAACCCCGGAGGGGATGGCACAGATACGCAGTATTTT. This encodes CAWNPGGDGTDTQYF.

This chain uses TRBV2 with TRBJ1-2; 8 bases line up with TRBD1. V gave up 7 bases and J gave up 8 bases; unmatched junction bases: 9. Germline V gene lookup returns CDR1 SNHLY and CDR2 FYNNEI. The CDR3 is made up of 13 amino acids. The CDR3 is CASKMDRDGGYTF. The CDR3 DNA is TGTGCCAGCAAGATGGACAGGGACGGGGGCTACACCTTC.

This clone was counted once. The chain has TRBV3-1 (or the pseudogene TRBV3-2) and TRBJ2-7; D might be TRBD1 (5 bases). Germline V gene data show CDR1 as LGHDT and CDR2 as YNNKEL (reference sequence). Trimming removed 0 bases at V and 5 bases at J, with 5 bases between. This CDR3 has 12 residues. The CDR3 loop is CASSQEGDEQYF. CDR3 in DNA: TGTGCCAGCAGCCAAGAAGGGGACGAGCAGTACTTC.

The genes are TRBV11-2 and TRBJ2-5; possibly TRBD2 for D (5 bases). The CDR3 is made up of 17 amino acids. V lost 0 bases to trimming and J lost 5 bases, with 19 bases between them. Germline V gene sequence: CDR1 SGHAT, CDR2 FQNNGV. The CDR3 protein is CASSLEGSGIGWETQYF. CDR3 coding DNA: TGTGCCAGCAGCTTAGAGGGGTCGGGGATTGGATGGGAGACCCAGTACTTC.

A single count supports this clone. In DNA, the CDR3 is TGTGCCAGCAGCGCCGCCGTTAAGGGGGCAGGGGGACTTGGCTATGGCTACACCTTC. This encodes CASSAAVKGAGGLGYGYTF. The chain has TRBV9 and TRBJ1-2, with 7 positions matching TRBD1. Germline V CDR1 and CDR2: SGDLS, YYNGEE. The CDR3 has 19 residues. The V gene end was trimmed by 3 bases and the J gene end by 4 bases; junction bases not matched to a gene: 21. The full variable domain, its missing parts supplied by reference TRBV9 and TRBJ1-2, is DSGVTQTPKHLITATGQRVTLRCSPRSGDLSVYWYQQSLDQGLQFLIQYYNGEERAKGNILERFSAQQFPDLHSELNLSSLELGDSALYFCASSAAVKGAGGLGYGYTFGSGTRLTVV.

J is TRBJ1-5 and V is TRBV19, with D possibly TRBD1 on 5 matching bases. The CDR3 runs to 12 residues. The germline gives CDR1 LNHDA, CDR2 SQIVND (reference sequence). Trimming took 7 bases from V and 5 from J, leaving 9 bases between them. This chain's CDR3 is CASTGVDQPQHF. CDR3 nucleotides: TGTGCCAGTACGGGGGTGGATCAGCCCCAGCATTTT. Full variable domain (outside the CDR3, taken from reference TRBV19 and TRBJ1-5): DGGITQSPKYLFRKEGQNVTLSCEQNLNHDAMYWYRQDPGQGLRLIYYSQIVNDFQKGDIAEGYSVSREKKESFPLTVTSAQKNPTAFYLCASTGVDQPQHFGDGTRLSIL.

The chain links TRBV7-8 to TRBJ2-1, with D possibly being TRBD2 (5 bases). Germline CDR1 and CDR2: SGHVS and FQNEAQ. Trimming cost V 5 bases and J 3 bases, with 17 bases left between them. The CDR3 is 16 residues long. The CDR3 DNA follows: TGTGCCAGCAGCGAAAACCGGGATACACTCTACAATGAGCAGTTCTTC. The encoded protein is CASSENRDTLYNEQFF.

In this sample, this clone turned up once. The V and J genes are TRBV30 and TRBJ2-6, with 7 positions matching TRBD1. V dropped 2 bases and J dropped 11; count of bases not matched to a gene: 12. CDR1 and CDR2 from the germline V gene are GTSNPN and SVGIG (reference sequence). The CDR3 consists of 15 residues. CDR3 in amino acids: CAWSPPGGRADVLTF. DNA for the CDR3: TGTGCCTGGAGTCCCCCAGGGGGAAGGGCTGACGTCCTGACTTTC.

The CDR3 here is CASSLEVGLRNTEAFF. The CDR3 bases are TGTGCCAGCAGCTTAGAGGTGGGACTCCGAAACACTGAAGCTTTCTTT. The genes are TRBV7-6 and TRBJ1-1; maybe TRBD1 (5 bases). Germline V gives CDR1 SGHVS, CDR2 FNYEAQ. The V gene lost 1 base and the J gene lost 2 bases, with 14 bases spanning the gap. The CDR3 consists of 16 residues.

This chain joins TRBV27 and TRBJ2-2; D may be TRBD2 (5 bases). V was shortened by 5 bases and J by 4 bases, with 14 bases between the two germline ends. The CDR3 has 15 amino acids. The germline V gene encodes CDR1 MNHEY and CDR2 SMNVEV (reference sequence). The CDR3 region has the DNA TGTGCCAGCAGTCGTGGAGGCGTGGGCACCGGGGAGCTGTTTTTT. Translating it yields CASSRGGVGTGELFF.

This rearrangement joins TRBV12-5 to TRBJ1-4; maybe TRBD1 (5 bases). V lost 6 bases to trimming and J lost 4 bases, with 9 bases between them. Germline-derived CDR1 and CDR2 are LGHNT and FRNRAP. The CDR3 spans 13 residues. CDR3 sequence: CASGKGVNEKLFF. Written as DNA, the CDR3 is TGTGCTAGTGGAAAAGGGGTTAATGAAAAACTGTTTTTT.

The chain's CDR3 is CASRSGTGRDQPQHF. The CDR3 bases are TGTGCCAGCAGATCCGGGACAGGGAGAGATCAGCCCCAGCATTTT. This chain connects TRBV6-5 to TRBJ1-5; 9 bases align to TRBD1. The CDR3 has 15 amino acids. Trimming at V came to 6 bases and at J to 5 bases, leaving 8 bases not matched to a gene. Germline V gene lookup returns CDR1 MNHEY and CDR2 SVGAGI.

The genes are TRBV30 and TRBJ2-7; TRBD2 is a possible D gene (5 bases). There are 12 residues in the CDR3. Germline CDR1 and CDR2: GTSNPN and SVGIG (reference sequence). The V end was cut by 2 bases, the J end by 3 bases, with 8 bases between. The CDR3 spells CAWSLRDYEQYF. For the CDR3, the DNA is TGTGCCTGGAGTTTGAGGGACTACGAGCAGTACTTC. Using reference TRBV30 and TRBJ2-7 for the parts outside the CDR3, the full variable domain is SQTIHQWPATLVQPVGSPLSLECTVEGTSNPNLYWYRQAAGRGLQLLFYSVGIGQISSEVPQNLSASRPQDRQFILSSKKLLLSDSGFYLCAWSLRDYEQYFGPGTRLTVT.